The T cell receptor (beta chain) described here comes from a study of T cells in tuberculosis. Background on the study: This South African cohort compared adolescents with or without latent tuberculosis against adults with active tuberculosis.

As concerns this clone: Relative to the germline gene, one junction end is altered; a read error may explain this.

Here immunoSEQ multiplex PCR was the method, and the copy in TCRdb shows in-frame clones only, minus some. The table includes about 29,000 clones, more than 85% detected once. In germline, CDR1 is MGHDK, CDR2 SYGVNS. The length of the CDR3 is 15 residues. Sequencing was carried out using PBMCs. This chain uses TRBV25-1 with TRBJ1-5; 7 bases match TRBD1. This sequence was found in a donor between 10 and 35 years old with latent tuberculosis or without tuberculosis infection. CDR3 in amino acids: CASNESKGAAQPQHF. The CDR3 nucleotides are TGTGCCAGCAATGAATCCAAGGGGGCGGCTCAGCCCCAGCATTTT.